This T cell receptor beta chain is from a study of blood T cell repertoires in COVID-19. Study at large: Both acute and convalescent COVID-19 samples were obtained from the United States, Italy and Spain.

The V and J ends lost 1 base and 1 base, in that order; junction bases with no gene match: 3. There are 16 residues in the CDR3. Germline-derived CDR1 and CDR2 are MNHNY and SVGAGI (reference sequence). This table comes from immunoSEQ multiplex PCR, and its TCRdb copy is limited to in-frame clones, with some not included. The sample includes around 140,000 clones, 84% of them seen just once. Patients in Seattle were enrolled during active infection, then followed longitudinally. This receptor was obtained from a man aged 25 to 40 with COVID-19, enrolled during active disease. Sequenced input: peripheral blood. The chain combines TRBV6-6 with TRBJ1-2; 10 bases line up with TRBD1. The CDR3 sequence: CASSYLTGGGNYGYTF. The CDR3 region has the DNA TGTGCCAGCAGTTACTTGACAGGGGGCGGTAACTATGGCTACACCTTC.